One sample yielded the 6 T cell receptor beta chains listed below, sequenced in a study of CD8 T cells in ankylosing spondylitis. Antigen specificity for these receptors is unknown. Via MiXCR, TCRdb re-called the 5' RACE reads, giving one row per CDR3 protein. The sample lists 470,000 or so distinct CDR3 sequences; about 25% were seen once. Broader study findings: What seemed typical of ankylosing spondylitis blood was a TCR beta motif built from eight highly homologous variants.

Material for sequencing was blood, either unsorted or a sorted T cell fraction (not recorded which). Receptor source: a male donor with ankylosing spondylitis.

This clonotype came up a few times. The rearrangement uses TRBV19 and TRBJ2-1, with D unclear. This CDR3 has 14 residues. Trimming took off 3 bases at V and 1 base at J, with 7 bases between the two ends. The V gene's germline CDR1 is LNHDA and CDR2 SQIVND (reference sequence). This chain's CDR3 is CASSIRFSYNEQFF. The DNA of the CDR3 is TGTGCCAGTAGTATCCGTTTTTCCTACAATGAGCAGTTCTTC.

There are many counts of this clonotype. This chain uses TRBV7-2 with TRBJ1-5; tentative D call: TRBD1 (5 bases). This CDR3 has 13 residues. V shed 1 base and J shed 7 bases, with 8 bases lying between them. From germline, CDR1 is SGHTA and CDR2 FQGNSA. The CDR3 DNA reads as TGTGCCAGCAGCTTAGGCAGGGAACAGCCCCAGCATTTT. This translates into CASSLGREQPQHF.

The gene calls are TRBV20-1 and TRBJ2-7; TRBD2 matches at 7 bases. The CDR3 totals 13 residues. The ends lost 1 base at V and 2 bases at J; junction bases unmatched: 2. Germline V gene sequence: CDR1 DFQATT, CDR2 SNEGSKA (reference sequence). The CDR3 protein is CSARAAGAYEQYV. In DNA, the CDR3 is TGCAGTGCTAGAGCTGCGGGGGCCTACGAGCAGTACGTC.

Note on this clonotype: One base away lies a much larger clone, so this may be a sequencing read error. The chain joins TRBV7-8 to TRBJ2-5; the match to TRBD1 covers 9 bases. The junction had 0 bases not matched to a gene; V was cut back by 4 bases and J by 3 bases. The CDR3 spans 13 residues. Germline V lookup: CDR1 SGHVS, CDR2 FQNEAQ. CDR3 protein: CASSWDREETQYF. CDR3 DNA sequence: TGTGCCAGCAGCTGGGACAGGGAAGAGACCCAGTACTTC.

The chain's CDR3 is CSVPGTGTSGRAFRTDTQYF. CDR3 nucleotide sequence: TGCAGCGTTCCCGGGACAGGGACTAGCGGGAGGGCCTTTCGCACAGATACGCAGTATTTT. This chain uses TRBV29-1 with TRBJ2-3; TRBD2 matches 16 bases. Germline lookup yields CDR1 SQVTM and CDR2 ANQGSEA. The CDR3 contains 20 residues. V shed 5 bases, J shed 1 base, and the junction held 15 bases outside the gene matches.

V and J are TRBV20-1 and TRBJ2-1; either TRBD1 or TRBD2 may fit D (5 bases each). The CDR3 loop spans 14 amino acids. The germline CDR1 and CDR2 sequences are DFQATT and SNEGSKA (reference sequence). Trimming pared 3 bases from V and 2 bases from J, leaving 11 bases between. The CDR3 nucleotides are TGCAGTGCTAGCTCGGGACGAACCTACAATGAGCAGTTCTTC. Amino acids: CSASSGRTYNEQFF.